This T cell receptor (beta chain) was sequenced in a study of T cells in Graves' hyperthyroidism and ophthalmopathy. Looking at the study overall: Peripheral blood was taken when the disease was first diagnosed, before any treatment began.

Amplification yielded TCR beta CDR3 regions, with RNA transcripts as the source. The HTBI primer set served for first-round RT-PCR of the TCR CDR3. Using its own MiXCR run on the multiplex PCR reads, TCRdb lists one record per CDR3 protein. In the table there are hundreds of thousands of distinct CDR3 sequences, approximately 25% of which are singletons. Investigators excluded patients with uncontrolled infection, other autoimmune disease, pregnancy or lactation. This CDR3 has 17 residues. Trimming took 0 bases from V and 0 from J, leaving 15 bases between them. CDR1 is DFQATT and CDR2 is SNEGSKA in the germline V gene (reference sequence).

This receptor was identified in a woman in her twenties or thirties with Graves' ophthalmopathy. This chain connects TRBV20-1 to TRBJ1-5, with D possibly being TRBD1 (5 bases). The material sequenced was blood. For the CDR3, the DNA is TGCAGTGCTAGAGATGACGGGACCACCATTAGCAATCAGCCCCAGCATTTT. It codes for CSARDDGTTISNQPQHF.